These T cell receptor beta chains were read from a single sample in a study of regulatory T cells in long-lasting Graves disease. From the multiplex PCR reads, TCRdb called clonotypes with MiXCR, one entry per CDR3 protein. In the table there are roughly 700,000 distinct CDR3 sequences, around 32% of which are singletons. Sequencing used peripheral blood mononuclear cells (PBMCs), obtained when the disease was refractory, from a patient treated with antithyroid drugs. Source of these receptors: a female donor with Graves disease. CDR3s include the opening cysteine and the closing phenylalanine or tryptophan. A D gene is named only where the DNA matches it firmly. A clone size is listed for some rows: how often the clone was seen (once, few, many), or a class if it is expanded.

>TRBV6-1|TRBJ1-2|-|many
TGTGCCAGCGGCCTGCAAGGGACGGGGAATGGCTACACCTTC
CASGLQGTGNGYTF
>TRBV20-1|TRBJ2-7|-|-
TGCAGTGCTAGAGTAAGAGGGAGCTCCTACGAGCAGTACTTC
CSARVRGSSYEQYF
>TRBV9|TRBJ1-2|-|-
TGTGCCAGCAGCTTCCGACAGGATTCGGATGGCTACACCTTC
CASSFRQDSDGYTF
>TRBV12-3/TRBV12-4|TRBJ2-3|-|-
TGTGCCAGCAGTTTAGCGGTGGGCAGGGCAACAGATACGCAGTATTTT
CASSLAVGRATDTQYF
>TRBV13|TRBJ2-6|TRBD1|-
TGTGCCAGCAGCTTAGTAAGAGACAGGGTCGGGGCCAACGTCCTGACTTTC
CASSLVRDRVGANVLTF
>TRBV28|TRBJ1-5|TRBD1|-
TGTGCCAGCAGTCGCCCCCCCCGACAGGGCTGGCGTCAGCCCCAGCATTTT
CASSRPPRQGWRQPQHF
>TRBV7-6|TRBJ1-1|-|-
TGTGCCAGCAGCGTATACCACCCCGGGGGGAACACTGAAGCTTTCTTT
CASSVYHPGGNTEAFF
>TRBV30|TRBJ2-7|TRBD1|-
TGTGCCTGGAGCGCCACAGGGGGAGCGCAGTACTTC
CAWSATGGAQYF
>TRBV2|TRBJ1-1|TRBD1|many
TGTGCCAGCAGGGAGGGCAGGGGGAGCACTGAAGCTTTCTTT
CASREGRGSTEAFF
>TRBV13|TRBJ2-5|TRBD2|-
TGTGCCAGCAGCCGGACTAGCGGACTTCAAGAGACCCAGTACTTC
CASSRTSGLQETQYF
>TRBV11-2|TRBJ2-6|-|many
TGTGCCAGCAGCTTATTTCCAGGCCTCTCTGGGGCCAACGTCCTGACTTTC
CASSLFPGLSGANVLTF
>TRBV5-1|TRBJ1-2|-|many
TGCGCCAGCAGCTTGCGGCAAGGGGCTGTGGGCTATGGCTACACCTTC
CASSLRQGAVGYGYTF
>TRBV6-2/TRBV6-3|TRBJ1-1|-|-
TGTGCCAGCAGTTACCTACGCCACACTGAAGCTTTCTTT
CASSYLRHTEAFF
>TRBV10-3|TRBJ2-1|TRBD2|-
TGTGCCGTGGGACTAGCGGGTGGAAATGAGCAGTTCTTC
CAVGLAGGNEQFF
>TRBV4-1|TRBJ2-5|-|few
TGCGCCAGCACGCAGAGGGGGTTTTACGTCACCCAGACCCAGTACTTC
CASTQRGFYVTQTQYF
>TRBV5-1|TRBJ2-2|TRBD2|-
TGCGCCAGCAGCTTAGCGGGAAGGGACACCGGGGAGCTGTTTTTT
CASSLAGRDTGELFF
>TRBV4-1|TRBJ2-5|TRBD1|-
TGCGCCAGCAGCTACCGGGACAGCATACAAGAGACCCAGTACTTC
CASSYRDSIQETQYF
>TRBV2|TRBJ2-7|-|many
TGTGCCAGCAAAACAATTGGGGGCCTCCCCTACGAGCAGTACTTC
CASKTIGGLPYEQYF
>TRBV11-2|TRBJ1-2|-|-
TGTGCCAGCAGCTTTGAAGGCGGCGGCGCTGTCTATGGCTACACCTTC
CASSFEGGGAVYGYTF
>TRBV12-3/TRBV12-4|TRBJ1-1|-|few
TGTGCCAGCAGTTTGTTTGATAGAGGAGCTTTCTTT
CASSLFDRGAFF
>TRBV11-2|TRBJ2-7|TRBD1|many
TGTGCCAGCAGCTCCCGGACAGGGGGGGCCTACGAGCAGTACTTC
CASSSRTGGAYEQYF
>TRBV28|TRBJ2-5|-|-
TGTGCCAGCAGTTTAGGTACAGTTGGGATAAGGTCCCAGTACTTC
CASSLGTVGIRSQYF
>TRBV28|TRBJ1-5|TRBD1|few
TGTGCCAGCAGCATGACAGGGTCGTTGCAGCCCCAGCATTTT
CASSMTGSLQPQHF
>TRBV5-4|TRBJ2-5|-|-
TGTGCCAGCAGCCCTGCCGGGATCCAGGCAGAGACCCAGTACTTC
CASSPAGIQAETQYF
>TRBV6-1|TRBJ2-7|-|-
TGTGCCAGCAGTGAAAGTGGGAGAAGGTACGAGCAGTACTTC
CASSESGRRYEQYF
>TRBV20-1|TRBJ1-4|-|-
TGCAGTGCTAGAGACCCACAGCGCGGGACGGAAAAACTGTTTTTT
CSARDPQRGTEKLFF
>TRBV10-3|TRBJ2-5|TRBD1|few
TGTGCCATCAGTGCCGGGACAGGGGAAGAGACCCAGTACTTC
CAISAGTGEETQYF
>TRBV28|TRBJ1-4|TRBD1|many
TGTGCCAGCAGGGGGACAGGGATTAATGAAAAACTGTTTTTT
CASRGTGINEKLFF
>TRBV12-3/TRBV12-4|TRBJ2-7|-|-
TGTGCCAGCAGTTTACTTTCCGGGTCCTACGAGCAGTACTTC
CASSLLSGSYEQYF
>TRBV6-2/TRBV6-3|TRBJ2-6|-|-
TGTGCCAGCAGGTTTTGGGGGGGCACTGGGGCCGACGTCCTGACTTTC
CASRFWGGTGADVLTF
>TRBV20-1|TRBJ2-7|-|once
TGCAGTGCTAGAGATACCTTGGGGGCTAGCGTCTTTTGGTCCGAGCAGTACTTC
CSARDTLGASVFWSEQYF
>TRBV29-1|TRBJ1-1|-|-
TGCAGCGTTGAAGCAGATCTGAACACTGAAGCTTTCTTT
CSVEADLNTEAFF
>TRBV6-2/TRBV6-3|TRBJ2-7|TRBD2|-
TGTGCCAGCAGTAATCCCGGACTAGCGGCTAATGAGTACTTC
CASSNPGLAANEYF
>TRBV10-3|TRBJ2-7|-|few
TGTGCCACCTCTAGCGCTAGCGACTACGAGCAGTACTTC
CATSSASDYEQYF
>TRBV30|TRBJ1-1|-|-
TGTGCCTGGGCCTTTGTGGCTGAAGCTTTCTTT
CAWAFVAEAFF
>TRBV7-6|TRBJ2-2|TRBD1|few
TGTGCCAGCAGCTTAGCGGGACAGGGAGGCACCGGGGAGCTGTTTTTT
CASSLAGQGGTGELFF
>TRBV20-1|TRBJ1-5|-|-
TGCAGTGCTAGAGATATCCGGGGGTATAGCAATCAGCCCCAGCATTTT
CSARDIRGYSNQPQHF
>TRBV30|TRBJ1-6|-|-
TGTGCCTGGCGCCTTACCGGAACCTATAATTCACCCCTCCACTTT
CAWRLTGTYNSPLHF
>TRBV27|TRBJ1-2|TRBD1|many
TGTGCCAGCAGTTTAGGGACAGGGGAAGCTAACTATGGCTACACCTTC
CASSLGTGEANYGYTF
>TRBV12-3/TRBV12-4|TRBJ1-2|TRBD1|few
TGTGCCAGCAGGTTGACAGGGATAAGACGGAATGGCTACACCTTC
CASRLTGIRRNGYTF
>TRBV3-1|TRBJ1-6|-|-
TGTGCCAGCAGCCTCCTTGACTCACCCCTCCACTTT
CASSLLDSPLHF
>TRBV10-1|TRBJ2-2|-|few
TGCGCCAGCAGTGAGTCAAAATGGGGGAAGGGAACCGGGGAGCTGTTTTTT
CASSESKWGKGTGELFF
>TRBV28|TRBJ1-1|-|many
TGTGCCAGCAGTTTCGCGGTGGGCACTGAAGCTTTCTTT
CASSFAVGTEAFF
>TRBV29-1|TRBJ1-1|-|-
TGCAGCGTCAAAAAGGCCAGTAAGAACACTGAAGCTTTCTTT
CSVKKASKNTEAFF
>TRBV10-3|TRBJ1-3|-|-
TGTGCCACCGGTCGGGACGGCCCCTCTGGAAACACCATATATTTT
CATGRDGPSGNTIYF
>TRBV10-3|TRBJ1-1|-|few
TGTGCCATCAGCCTGGCCCCCCCCCCGGAGTTGAACACTGAAGCTTTCTTT
CAISLAPPPELNTEAFF
>TRBV27|TRBJ2-6|-|-
TGTGCCAGCAGTTCAGCCCGGTCTGGGGCCAACGTCCTGACTTTC
CASSSARSGANVLTF
>TRBV7-9|TRBJ1-4|-|once
TGTGCCAACAGCTGGGGGACAACTAATGAAAAACTGTTTTTT
CANSWGTTNEKLFF
>TRBV11-1|TRBJ2-5|-|many
TGTGCCAGCAGCTTAGAGAGGAAGACCCAAGAGACCCAGTACTTC
CASSLERKTQETQYF
>TRBV28|TRBJ2-7|-|-
TGTGCCAGCAGTTATCAGGGACCGGAGCCCTACGAGCAGTACTTC
CASSYQGPEPYEQYF
>TRBV7-3|TRBJ2-3|TRBD1|-
TGTGCCAGCAGCCCGGGACAGGAATGGGGAGATACGCAGTATTTT
CASSPGQEWGDTQYF